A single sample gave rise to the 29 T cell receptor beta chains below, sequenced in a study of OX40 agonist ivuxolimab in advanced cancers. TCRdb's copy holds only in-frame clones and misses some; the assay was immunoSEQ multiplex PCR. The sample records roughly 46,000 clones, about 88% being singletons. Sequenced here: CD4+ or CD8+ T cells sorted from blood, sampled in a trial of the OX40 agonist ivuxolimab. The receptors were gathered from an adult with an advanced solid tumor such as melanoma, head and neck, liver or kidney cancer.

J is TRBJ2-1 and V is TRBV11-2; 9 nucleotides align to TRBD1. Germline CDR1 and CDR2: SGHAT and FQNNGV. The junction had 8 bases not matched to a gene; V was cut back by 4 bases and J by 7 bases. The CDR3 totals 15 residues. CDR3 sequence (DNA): TGTGCCAGCAGCTCCCGGGACAGGGTATGGAATGAGCAGTTCTTC. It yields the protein CASSSRDRVWNEQFF.

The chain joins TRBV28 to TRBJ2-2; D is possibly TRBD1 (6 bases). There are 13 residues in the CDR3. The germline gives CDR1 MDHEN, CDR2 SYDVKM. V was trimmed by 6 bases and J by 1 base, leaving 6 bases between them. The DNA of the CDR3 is TGTGCCAGCAGGACAGGGAACACCGGGGAGCTGTTTTTT. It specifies CASRTGNTGELFF.

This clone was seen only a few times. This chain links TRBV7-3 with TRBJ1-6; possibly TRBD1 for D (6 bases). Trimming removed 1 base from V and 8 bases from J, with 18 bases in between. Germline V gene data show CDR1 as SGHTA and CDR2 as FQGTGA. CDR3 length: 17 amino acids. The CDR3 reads CASSLRGRGREDSPLHF. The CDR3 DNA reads TGTGCCAGCAGCTTAAGAGGCCGGGGGCGGGAGGATTCACCCCTCCACTTT.

CDR3 sequence reads: CASSESSGNAEQYF. The CDR3 bases are TGTGCCAGCAGTGAGTCTAGCGGCAACGCCGAGCAGTACTTC. The chain has TRBV6-1 and TRBJ2-7; 7 bases fit TRBD2. Germline trimming cut 3 bases from V and 6 bases from J; bases unmatched to any gene: 8. This CDR3 has 14 amino acids. The germline gives CDR1 MNHNS, CDR2 SASEGT.

The DNA for the CDR3 is TGTGCCAGCAGCGTAGACCTACAGGGGGCCTACGAGCAGTACTTC. As protein: CASSVDLQGAYEQYF. The chain couples TRBV9 to TRBJ2-7; 8 positions agree with TRBD1. Germline V gene data show CDR1 as SGDLS and CDR2 as YYNGEE. Germline trimming cut 0 bases from V and 2 bases from J; bases unmatched to any gene: 4. CDR3 length: 15 residues.

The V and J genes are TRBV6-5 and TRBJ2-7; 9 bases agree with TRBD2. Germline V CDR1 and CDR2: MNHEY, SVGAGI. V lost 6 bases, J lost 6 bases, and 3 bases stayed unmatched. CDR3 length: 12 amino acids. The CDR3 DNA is TGTGCCAGCAGCCTAGCGGGAAGCGAGCAGTACTTC. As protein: CASSLAGSEQYF.

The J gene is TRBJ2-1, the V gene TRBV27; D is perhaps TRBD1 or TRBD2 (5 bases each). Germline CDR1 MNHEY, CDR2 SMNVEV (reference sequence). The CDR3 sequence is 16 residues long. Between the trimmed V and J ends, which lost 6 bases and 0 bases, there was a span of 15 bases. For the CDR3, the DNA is TGTGCCAGCAGAGAGTTGAGGGGAAGCTCCTACAATGAGCAGTTCTTC. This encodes CASRELRGSSYNEQFF.

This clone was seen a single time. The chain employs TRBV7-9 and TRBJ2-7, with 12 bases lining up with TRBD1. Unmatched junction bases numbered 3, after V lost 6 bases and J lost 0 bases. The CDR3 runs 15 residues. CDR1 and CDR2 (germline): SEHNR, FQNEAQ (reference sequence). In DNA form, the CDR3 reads TGTGCCAGCAGTTCGGGACAGGGGGCCTCCTACGAGCAGTACTTC. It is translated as CASSSGQGASYEQYF.

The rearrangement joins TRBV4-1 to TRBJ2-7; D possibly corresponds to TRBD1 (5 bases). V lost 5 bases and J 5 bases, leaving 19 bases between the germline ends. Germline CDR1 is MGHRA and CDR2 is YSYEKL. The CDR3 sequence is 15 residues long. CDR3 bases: TGCGCCAGCAGCACTACCCAAGGGGTATACGACGAGCAGTACTTC. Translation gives CASSTTQGVYDEQYF.

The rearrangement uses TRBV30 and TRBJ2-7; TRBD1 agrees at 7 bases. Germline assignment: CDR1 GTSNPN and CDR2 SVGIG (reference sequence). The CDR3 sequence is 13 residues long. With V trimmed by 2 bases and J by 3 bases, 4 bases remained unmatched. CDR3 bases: TGTGCCTGGAGTTCGACAGGGCTCTACGAGCAGTACTTC. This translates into CAWSSTGLYEQYF. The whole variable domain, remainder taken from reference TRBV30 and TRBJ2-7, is SQTIHQWPATLVQPVGSPLSLECTVEGTSNPNLYWYRQAAGRGLQLLFYSVGIGQISSEVPQNLSASRPQDRQFILSSKKLLLSDSGFYLCAWSSTGLYEQYFGPGTRLTVT.

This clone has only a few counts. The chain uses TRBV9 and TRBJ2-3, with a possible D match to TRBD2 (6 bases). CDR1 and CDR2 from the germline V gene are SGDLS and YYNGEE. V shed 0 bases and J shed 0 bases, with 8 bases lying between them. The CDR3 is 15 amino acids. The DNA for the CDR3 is TGTGCCAGCAGCGTAGGGGCGGGAAGCACAGATACGCAGTATTTT. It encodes CASSVGAGSTDTQYF.

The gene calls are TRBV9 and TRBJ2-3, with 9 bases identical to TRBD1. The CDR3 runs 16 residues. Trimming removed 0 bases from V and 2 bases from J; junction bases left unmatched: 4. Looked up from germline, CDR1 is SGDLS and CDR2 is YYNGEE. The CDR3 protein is CASSVGGQGDTDTQYF. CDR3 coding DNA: TGTGCCAGCAGCGTAGGGGGACAGGGAGACACAGATACGCAGTATTTT.

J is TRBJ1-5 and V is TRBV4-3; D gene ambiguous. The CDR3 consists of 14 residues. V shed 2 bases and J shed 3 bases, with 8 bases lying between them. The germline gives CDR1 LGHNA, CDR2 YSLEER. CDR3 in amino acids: CASSQRGDNQPQHF. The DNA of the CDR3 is TGCGCCAGCAGCCAACGGGGAGACAATCAGCCCCAGCATTTT.

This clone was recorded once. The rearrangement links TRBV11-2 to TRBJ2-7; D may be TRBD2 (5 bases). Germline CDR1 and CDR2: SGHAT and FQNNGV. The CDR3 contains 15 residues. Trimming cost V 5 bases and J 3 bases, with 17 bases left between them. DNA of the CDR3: TGTGCCAGCAGCGTCGGACTCTCCCCCAGCTACGAGCAGTACTTC. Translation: CASSVGLSPSYEQYF.

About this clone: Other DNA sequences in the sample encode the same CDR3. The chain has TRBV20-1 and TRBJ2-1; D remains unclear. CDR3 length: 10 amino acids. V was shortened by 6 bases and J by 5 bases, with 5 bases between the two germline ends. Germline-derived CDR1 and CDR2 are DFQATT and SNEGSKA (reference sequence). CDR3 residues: CSALNNEQFF. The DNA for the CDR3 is TGCAGTGCCCTCAACAATGAGCAGTTCTTC.

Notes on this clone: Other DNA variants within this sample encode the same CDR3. This CDR3 reads CASSYSRTREQFF. The CDR3 DNA sequence: TGTGCCAGCAGTTACTCGAGGACCAGGGAGCAGTTCTTC. The V gene is TRBV6-5, the J gene TRBJ2-1; D is ambiguous. The germline gives CDR1 MNHEY, CDR2 SVGAGI. Trimming stripped 0 bases from V and 10 bases from J, with 10 bases between. This CDR3 region has 13 residues.

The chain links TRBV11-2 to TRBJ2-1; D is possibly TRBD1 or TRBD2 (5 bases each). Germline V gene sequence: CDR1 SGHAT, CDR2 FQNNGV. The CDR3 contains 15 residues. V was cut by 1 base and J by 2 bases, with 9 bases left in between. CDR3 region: CASSLGGTAYNEQFF. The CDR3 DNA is TGTGCCAGCAGCTTAGGAGGGACGGCCTACAATGAGCAGTTCTTC.

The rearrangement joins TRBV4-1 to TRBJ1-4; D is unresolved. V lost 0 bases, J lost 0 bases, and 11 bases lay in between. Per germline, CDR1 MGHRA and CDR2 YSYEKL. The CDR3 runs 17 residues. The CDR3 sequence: CASSQDLTEATNEKLFF. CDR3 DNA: TGCGCCAGCAGCCAAGATCTAACGGAGGCAACTAATGAAAAACTGTTTTTT.

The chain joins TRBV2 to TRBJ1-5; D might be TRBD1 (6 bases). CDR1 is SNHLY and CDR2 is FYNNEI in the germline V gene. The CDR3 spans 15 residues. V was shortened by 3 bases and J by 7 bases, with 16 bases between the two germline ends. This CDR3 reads CASSEGGAGVQPQHF. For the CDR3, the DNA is TGTGCCAGCAGTGAGGGGGGGGCAGGGGTACAGCCCCAGCATTTT.

This CDR3 reads CASSMGTDTQYF. The CDR3 DNA reads TGTGCCAGTAGTATGGGAACAGATACGCAGTATTTT. This chain uses TRBV19 with TRBJ2-3; D is unclear. Per germline, CDR1 LNHDA and CDR2 SQIVND (reference sequence). This CDR3 has 12 amino acids. V lost 3 bases, J lost 3 bases, and 4 bases lay in between.

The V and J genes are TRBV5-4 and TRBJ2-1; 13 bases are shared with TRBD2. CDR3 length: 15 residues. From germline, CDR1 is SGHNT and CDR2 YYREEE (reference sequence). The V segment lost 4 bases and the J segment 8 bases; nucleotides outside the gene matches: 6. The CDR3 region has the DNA TGTGCCAGCAGCCCACTAGCGGGAGGGCCCGATGAGCAGTTCTTC. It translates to CASSPLAGGPDEQFF.

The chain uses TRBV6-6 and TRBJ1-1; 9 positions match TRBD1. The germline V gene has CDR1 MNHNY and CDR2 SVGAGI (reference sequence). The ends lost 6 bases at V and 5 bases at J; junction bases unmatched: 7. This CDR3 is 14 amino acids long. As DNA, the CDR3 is TGTGCCAGCAGAGTCGGGACAGGGCTTACTGAAGCTTTCTTT. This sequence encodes CASRVGTGLTEAFF.

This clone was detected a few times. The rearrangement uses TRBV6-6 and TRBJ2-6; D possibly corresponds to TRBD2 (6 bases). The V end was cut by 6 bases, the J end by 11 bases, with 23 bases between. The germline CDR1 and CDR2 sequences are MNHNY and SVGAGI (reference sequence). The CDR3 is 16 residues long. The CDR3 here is CASRRGEATSGHVLTF. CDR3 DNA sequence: TGTGCCAGCAGACGAGGGGAGGCAACTTCGGGTCACGTCCTGACTTTC.

The chain's CDR3 is CASSFTKGAGTEAFF. DNA of the CDR3: TGCGCCAGCAGCTTCACCAAGGGGGCAGGGACTGAAGCTTTCTTT. This sequence joins TRBV5-1 and TRBJ1-1; 7 bases fit TRBD1. Germline V lookup: CDR1 SGHRS, CDR2 YFSETQ. The J segment lost 5 bases and the V segment lost 2 bases, leaving 9 bases of the junction unmatched. This CDR3 comprises 15 residues.

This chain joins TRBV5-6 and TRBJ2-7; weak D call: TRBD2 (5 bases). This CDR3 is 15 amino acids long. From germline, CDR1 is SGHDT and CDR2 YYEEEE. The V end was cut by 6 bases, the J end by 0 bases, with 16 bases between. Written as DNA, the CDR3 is TGTGCCAGCATGGAGGACGGGCGAGCCTCCTACGAGCAGTACTTC. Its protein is CASMEDGRASYEQYF.

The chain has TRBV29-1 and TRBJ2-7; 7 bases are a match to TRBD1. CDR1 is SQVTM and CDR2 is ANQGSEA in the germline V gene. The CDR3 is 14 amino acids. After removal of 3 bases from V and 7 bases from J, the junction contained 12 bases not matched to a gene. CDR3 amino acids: CSVDLDRPFGEQYF. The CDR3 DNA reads TGCAGCGTTGATCTGGACAGGCCGTTTGGGGAGCAGTACTTC.

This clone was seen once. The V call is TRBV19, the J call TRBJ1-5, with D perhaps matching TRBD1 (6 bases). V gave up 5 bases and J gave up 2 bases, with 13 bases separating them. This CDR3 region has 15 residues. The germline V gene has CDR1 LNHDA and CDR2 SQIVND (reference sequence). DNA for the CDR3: TGTGCCAGTAGTGGGGGGGGCTCGGGCAATCAGCCCCAGCATTTT. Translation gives CASSGGGSGNQPQHF. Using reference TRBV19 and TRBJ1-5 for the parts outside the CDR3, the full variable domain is DGGITQSPKYLFRKEGQNVTLSCEQNLNHDAMYWYRQDPGQGLRLIYYSQIVNDFQKGDIAEGYSVSREKKESFPLTVTSAQKNPTAFYLCASSGGGSGNQPQHFGDGTRLSIL.

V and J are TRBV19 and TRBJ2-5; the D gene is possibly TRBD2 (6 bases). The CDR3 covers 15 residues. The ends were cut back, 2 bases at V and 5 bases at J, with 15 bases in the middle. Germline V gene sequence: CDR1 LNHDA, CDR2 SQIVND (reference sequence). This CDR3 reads CASSISGGERETQYF. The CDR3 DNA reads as TGTGCCAGTAGTATATCAGGCGGGGAACGGGAGACCCAGTACTTC.

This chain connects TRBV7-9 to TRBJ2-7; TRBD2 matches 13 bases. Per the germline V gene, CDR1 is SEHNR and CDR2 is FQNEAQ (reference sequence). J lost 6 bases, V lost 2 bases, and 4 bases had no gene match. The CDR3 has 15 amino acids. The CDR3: CASSLRLAGGVEQYF. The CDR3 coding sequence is TGTGCCAGCAGCTTACGACTAGCGGGAGGTGTCGAGCAGTACTTC. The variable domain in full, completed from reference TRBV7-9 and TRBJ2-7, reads DTGVSQNPRHKITKRGQNVTFRCDPISEHNRLYWYRQTLGQGPEFLTYFQNEAQLEKSRLLSDRFSAERPKGSFSTLEIQRTEQGDSAMYLCASSLRLAGGVEQYFGPGTRLTVT.